The rows below give T cell receptor beta chains drawn from one sample of a study of T cells in Graves' hyperthyroidism and ophthalmopathy. TCRdb reanalysed the multiplex PCR reads using MiXCR and keeps one entry per CDR3 protein. The sample has 300,000 to 450,000 distinct CDR3 sequences, 15% to 18% seen once; the top ten hold about a quarter. Material: blood. All receptors derive from a young woman with Graves' hyperthyroidism that later progressed to Graves' ophthalmopathy. Each CDR3 is given with its conserved first and last residue. The order of the fields is CDR3 length, J gene, clone size, V gene, D gene, CDR3 protein, CDR3 DNA. A D gene is named only where the DNA matches it firmly. The size entry is marked missing in some rows and otherwise reads once, few, many or a size class.

CDR3 length: 14
J gene: TRBJ1-5
clone size: few
V gene: TRBV9
D gene: -
CDR3 protein: CASSPGASGQPQHF
CDR3 DNA: TGTGCCAGCAGCCCCGGGGCTTCGGGGCAGCCCCAGCATTTT

CDR3 length: 13
J gene: TRBJ1-5
clone size: many
V gene: TRBV27
D gene: -
CDR3 protein: CASSYTGNQPQHF
CDR3 DNA: TGTGCCAGCAGTTATACAGGAAATCAGCCCCAGCATTTT

CDR3 length: 16
J gene: TRBJ1-5
clone size: many
V gene: TRBV28
D gene: -
CDR3 protein: CASSRLWGGSNQPQHF
CDR3 DNA: TGTGCCAGCAGTCGTCTTTGGGGAGGGAGCAATCAGCCCCAGCATTTT

CDR3 length: 12
J gene: TRBJ2-1
clone size: few
V gene: TRBV27
D gene: -
CDR3 protein: CASSPDGTEQFF
CDR3 DNA: TGTGCCAGCAGTCCTGACGGAACTGAGCAGTTCTTC

CDR3 length: 14
J gene: TRBJ2-7
clone size: few
V gene: TRBV10-3
D gene: TRBD1
CDR3 protein: CAISDSRDRGEQYF
CDR3 DNA: TGTGCCATCAGTGACTCACGGGACAGGGGGGAGCAGTACTTC

CDR3 length: 13
J gene: TRBJ2-7
clone size: many
V gene: TRBV18
D gene: TRBD1
CDR3 protein: CASSPAGGVEQYF
CDR3 DNA: TGTGCCAGCTCACCGGCAGGGGGTGTCGAGCAGTACTTC

CDR3 length: 13
J gene: TRBJ2-3
clone size: -
V gene: TRBV6-4
D gene: -
CDR3 protein: CASSVGDTDTQYF
CDR3 DNA: TGTGCCAGCAGTGTGGGGGACACAGATACGCAGTATTTT

CDR3 length: 17
J gene: TRBJ2-1
clone size: once
V gene: TRBV11-2
D gene: TRBD2
CDR3 protein: CASSSNQLAGGYNEQFF
CDR3 DNA: TGTGCCAGCAGCTCAAACCAACTAGCGGGAGGGTACAATGAGCAGTTCTTC

CDR3 length: 14
J gene: TRBJ2-7
clone size: -
V gene: TRBV5-1
D gene: TRBD1
CDR3 protein: CASSLSDRAYEQYF
CDR3 DNA: TGCGCCAGCAGCTTGTCTGACAGGGCCTACGAGCAGTACTTC

CDR3 length: 15
J gene: TRBJ2-1
clone size: few
V gene: TRBV6-1
D gene: -
CDR3 protein: CASSFTGPSYNEQFF
CDR3 DNA: TGTGCCAGCAGTTTTACAGGCCCCTCCTACAATGAGCAGTTCTTC

CDR3 length: 13
J gene: TRBJ1-5
clone size: many
V gene: TRBV12-3/TRBV12-4
D gene: -
CDR3 protein: CASSRDPGQPQHF
CDR3 DNA: TGTGCCAGCAGTCGGGACCCGGGCCAGCCCCAGCATTTT

CDR3 length: 16
J gene: TRBJ2-1
clone size: -
V gene: TRBV5-4
D gene: TRBD1
CDR3 protein: CASSNTGTGGVNEQFF
CDR3 DNA: TGTGCCAGCAGCAACACCGGGACAGGGGGCGTCAATGAGCAGTTCTTC

CDR3 length: 20
J gene: TRBJ2-4
clone size: once
V gene: TRBV4-1
D gene: TRBD2
CDR3 protein: CASSHLWERGVALAKNIQYF
CDR3 DNA: TGCGCCAGCAGCCACCTATGGGAGCGGGGGGTAGCTTTAGCCAAAAACATTCAGTACTTC

CDR3 length: 13
J gene: TRBJ2-3
clone size: many
V gene: TRBV29-1
D gene: TRBD2
CDR3 protein: CSTSGSSTDTQYF
CDR3 DNA: TGCAGTACTAGCGGGAGTAGCACAGATACGCAGTATTTT

CDR3 length: 19
J gene: TRBJ2-1
clone size: few
V gene: TRBV6-6
D gene: -
CDR3 protein: CASSYSWTHHGDSYNEQFF
CDR3 DNA: TGTGCCAGCAGTTACTCGTGGACACATCACGGCGACTCCTACAATGAGCAGTTCTTC